The 7 T cell receptor beta chains below were found in one sample sequenced in a study of T cell responses to AZD1222 COVID-19 vaccine. The table came from immunoSEQ multiplex PCR; TCRdb's copy has only in-frame clones and leaves some out. The sample has roughly 100,000 clones, around nine tenths seen once. Sequences were derived from peripheral blood, sampled 28 days after the second dose of the MenACWY control vaccine. Source of these receptors: an adult who received the MenACWY meningococcal vaccine as a control.

This clone appeared a few times. The V call is TRBV27, the J call TRBJ1-5; D is uncertain. CDR1 and CDR2 from the germline V gene are MNHEY and SMNVEV (reference sequence). The CDR3 extends over 13 amino acids. Trimming stripped 0 bases from V and 4 bases from J, with 4 bases between. CDR3 loop: CASSLSANQPQHF. For the CDR3, the DNA is TGTGCCAGCAGTTTATCGGCGAATCAGCCCCAGCATTTT.

The V call is TRBV5-4, the J call TRBJ2-5; D is tentatively TRBD1 or TRBD2 (5 bases each). Germline V lookup: CDR1 SGHNT, CDR2 YYREEE (reference sequence). CDR3 size: 13 residues. Trimming left V 4 bases short and J 4 bases short, with 11 bases between. This chain's CDR3 is CASSPDSGETQYF. Written as DNA, the CDR3 is TGTGCCAGCAGCCCTGACAGCGGAGAGACCCAGTACTTC.

The chain recombines TRBV6-6 with TRBJ1-2; 11 positions match TRBD1. The germline CDR1 and CDR2 sequences are MNHNY and SVGAGI (reference sequence). V trimming: 6 bases; J trimming: 5 bases; junction bases outside the gene matches: 8. The CDR3 contains 15 residues. The CDR3 loop is CASRPGQGARYGYTF. CDR3 nucleotides: TGTGCCAGCAGACCCGGACAGGGGGCTCGGTATGGCTACACCTTC.

This clone has only a few counts. The chain links TRBV18 to TRBJ1-6; no definite D call. Trimming left V 3 bases short and J 6 bases short, with 6 bases between. This CDR3 spans 13 amino acids. The germline CDR1 and CDR2 sequences are KGHSH and LQKENI. CDR3 region: CASSPESNSPLHF. For the CDR3, the DNA is TGTGCCAGCTCACCCGAAAGTAATTCACCCCTCCACTTT.

This rearrangement joins TRBV14 to TRBJ2-7; the match to TRBD1 covers 10 bases. The length of the CDR3 is 14 residues. The germline V gene has CDR1 SGHDN and CDR2 FVKESK. V was clipped by 4 bases and J by 3 bases; unmatched bases: 3. CDR3 in DNA: TGTGCCAGCAGCCCGGGACAGGGGCGCTACGAGCAGTACTTC. Its translation: CASSPGQGRYEQYF. Using reference TRBV14 and TRBJ2-7 for the parts outside the CDR3, the full variable domain is EAGVTQFPSHSVIEKGQTVTLRCDPISGHDNLYWYRRVMGKEIKFLLHFVKESKQDESGMPNNRFLAERTGGTYSTLKVQPAELEDSGVYFCASSPGQGRYEQYFGPGTRLTVT.

The rearrangement joins TRBV30 to TRBJ1-6, with no clear D. The CDR3 has 16 residues. Germline V gene sequence: CDR1 GTSNPN, CDR2 SVGIG (reference sequence). The V end was cut by 0 bases, the J end by 1 base, with 10 bases between. The CDR3 DNA sequence: TGTGCCTGGAGTGTATTAGGGAGGTCCTATAATTCACCCCTCCACTTT. It codes for CAWSVLGRSYNSPLHF.

V and J are TRBV30 and TRBJ2-7; D gene ambiguous. CDR1 is GTSNPN and CDR2 is SVGIG in the germline V gene (reference sequence). V gave up 0 bases and J gave up 3 bases, with 24 bases separating them. This CDR3 spans 18 amino acids. This chain's CDR3 is CAWSVILGRLTSHYEQYF. CDR3 in DNA: TGTGCCTGGAGTGTAATCCTTGGCCGCTTAACTTCTCACTACGAGCAGTACTTC.